Given below is one TCR beta chain in context. Other DNA sequences from this sample encode an identical CDR3 as well. PCR used 60 Vbeta primers and 13 Jbeta primers. Measured with immunoSEQ multiplex PCR; TCRdb has only the in-frame clones, and not every one. The sample consists of some 190,000 clones, approximately 87% of them appearing once. The J segment lost 2 bases and the V segment lost 0 bases, leaving 0 bases of the junction unmatched. Per the germline V gene, CDR1 is SGHRS and CDR2 is YFSETQ. The CDR3 has 15 residues. This sample was included in a study of cytomegalovirus exposure and HLA in healthy donors.

This clonotype originated in a man in his thirties or forties in good health and CMV-seronegative. This chain connects TRBV5-1 to TRBJ2-7, with 12 bases identical to TRBD2. The material sequenced was PBMCs. The CDR3 reads CASSLGLAGAYEQYF. The CDR3 DNA reads as TGCGCCAGCAGCTTGGGACTAGCGGGGGCCTACGAGCAGTACTTC.